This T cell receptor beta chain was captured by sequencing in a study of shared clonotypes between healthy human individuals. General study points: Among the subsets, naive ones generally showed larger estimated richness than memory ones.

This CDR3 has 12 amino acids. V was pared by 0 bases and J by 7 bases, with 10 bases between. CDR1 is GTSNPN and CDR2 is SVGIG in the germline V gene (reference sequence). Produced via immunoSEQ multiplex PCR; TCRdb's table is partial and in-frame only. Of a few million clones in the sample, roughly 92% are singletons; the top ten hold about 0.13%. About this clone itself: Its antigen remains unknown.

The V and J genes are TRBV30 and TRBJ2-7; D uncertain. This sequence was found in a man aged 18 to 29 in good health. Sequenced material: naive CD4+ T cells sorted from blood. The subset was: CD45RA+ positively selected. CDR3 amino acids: CAWSVRVREQYF. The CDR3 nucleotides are TGTGCCTGGAGTGTACGGGTACGGGAGCAGTACTTC. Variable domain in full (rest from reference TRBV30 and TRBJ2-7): SQTIHQWPATLVQPVGSPLSLECTVEGTSNPNLYWYRQAAGRGLQLLFYSVGIGQISSEVPQNLSASRPQDRQFILSSKKLLLSDSGFYLCAWSVRVREQYFGPGTRLTVT.